This T cell receptor beta chain was sequenced for a study of response to subunit inactivated influenza vaccine. In this sample, this clonotype turned up a few times. Its antigen remains unidentified. Germline V gene lookup returns CDR1 DFQATT and CDR2 SNEGSKA (reference sequence). CDR3 length: 15 residues. The ends were cut back, 1 base at V and 7 bases at J, with 17 bases in the middle. TCRdb reprocessed the RT-PCR reads with MiXCR, giving one entry per CDR3 protein. The sample lists around 540,000 distinct CDR3 sequences; about 12% were seen once. Whole-study findings and limits: The authors suggested that few new T cells are recruited per seasonal influenza vaccination.

This chain uses TRBV20-1 with TRBJ2-1; D possibly corresponds to TRBD2 (5 bases). The sequence derives from a man between 45 and 60 years old who received an inactivated influenza vaccine. Specimen: PBMCs from blood, collected on the day of vaccination. Here the CDR3 DNA reads TGCAGTGCTAGAGTGAGTCGAAGGGAGACGAATGAGCAGTTCTTC. Protein sequence: CSARVSRRETNEQFF.